The sequence of this T cell receptor beta chain was determined in a study of T cell clusters in autoimmune cytopenias. Study outcomes and limitations: A dominant lymphoma-associated repertoire apparently masked the cluster-lack signature in secondary cytopenia versus chronic lymphocytic leukemia.

CDR3 length equals 16 residues. TRB amplification used approximately 270 ng of peripheral blood genomic DNA. TRB rearrangements were amplified by touch-down multiplex PCR with mixed TRB-A/B primers. One entry per CDR3 protein, without DNA, is what TCRdb gives after re-calling the multiplex PCR reads. This sample lists a few thousand distinct CDR3 sequences; its ten largest clones have roughly 71%. With respect to this clonotype: What it binds is unknown.

This sample also appeared in a second study, on T cell repertoires in aging, cancer and after chemotherapy.

The sample was peripheral blood. The clonotype originates from a human donor in good health. V is TRBV21-1 and J is TRBJ2-6; the TCRdb D gene call, TRBD1, has no DNA to confirm it. TRBV21-1 is shown as a pseudogene. This CDR3 reads CASTAPGVSGANVLTF.